This is a list of T cell receptor beta chains from one sample in a study of blood T cell repertoires in COVID-19. The assay was immunoSEQ multiplex PCR, and TCRdb's table has in-frame clones only and misses some. The table records roughly 200,000 clones, over 75% of them present only once. Source material: peripheral blood. The receptors here all came from a man in his 70s with active or convalescent COVID-19. Each CDR3 is given with its conserved first and last residue. A D gene is named only where the DNA matches it firmly. Clone size, where shown, is once, few, many, or a class for clones that have expanded.

j_call,d_call,cdr3_length,v_call,clone_size,cdr3_aa,cdr3_nt
TRBJ2-5,-,14,TRBV5-4,-,CASSTASRQETQYF,TGTGCCAGCAGCACGGCTAGTCGTCAAGAGACCCAGTACTTC
TRBJ2-2,TRBD2,17,TRBV3-1/TRBV3-2,-,CASSQGAGGLDTGELFF,TGTGCCAGCAGCCAAGGTGCGGGGGGCCTCGACACCGGGGAGCTGTTTTTT
TRBJ1-1,-,16,TRBV18,-,CASSPLPGHKNTEAFF,TGTGCCAGCTCACCCCTTCCGGGACATAAGAACACTGAAGCTTTCTTT
TRBJ2-3,-,13,TRBV29-1,-,CSALGPGTDTQYF,TGCAGCGCCCTGGGGCCCGGCACAGATACGCAGTATTTT
TRBJ1-5,TRBD1,14,TRBV4-1,few,CASRGQGADQPQHF,TGCGCCAGCAGGGGACAGGGGGCGGATCAGCCCCAGCATTTT
TRBJ2-7,TRBD1,17,TRBV27,-,CASSTHSGTGGINEQYF,TGTGCCAGCAGTACCCATTCTGGGACAGGGGGCATCAACGAGCAGTACTTC
TRBJ2-1,TRBD2,18,TRBV7-8,-,CASSTRPMTSGSYNEQFF,TGTGCCAGCAGCACCCGCCCTATGACTAGCGGGAGCTACAATGAGCAGTTCTTC
TRBJ1-3,-,13,TRBV12-5,-,CASGFGGGNTIYF,TGTGCTAGTGGTTTCGGTGGTGGAAACACCATATATTTT
TRBJ2-5,TRBD2,16,TRBV6-2/TRBV6-3,-,CASSYSGGGAFETQYF,TGTGCCAGCAGTTACTCAGGCGGGGGGGCGTTCGAGACCCAGTACTTC
TRBJ2-1,TRBD2,16,TRBV10-3,-,CAIQASGGNLPEKQFF,TGTGCCATCCAGGCCAGCGGGGGGAACCTTCCCGAGAAGCAGTTCTTC
TRBJ2-2,-,14,TRBV7-9,-,CASSLGEGVGELFF,TGTGCCAGCAGCTTAGGAGAAGGGGTCGGGGAGCTGTTTTTT
TRBJ1-4,-,14,TRBV11-2,once,CASSLTGFGEKLFF,TGTGCCAGCAGCCTTACAGGGTTCGGAGAAAAACTGTTTTTT
TRBJ2-2,-,16,TRBV5-4,-,CASSGYRERGTGELFF,TGTGCCAGCAGCGGCTACAGGGAAAGGGGCACCGGGGAGCTGTTTTTT
TRBJ1-2,-,14,TRBV30,-,CASLPGGSLYGYTF,TGTGCCTCCTTGCCGGGGGGAAGTCTCTATGGCTACACCTTC
TRBJ2-7,TRBD1,15,TRBV7-9,-,CASSSPTGQGREQYF,TGTGCCAGCAGCTCACCCACGGGACAGGGACGGGAGCAGTACTTC
TRBJ2-5,TRBD1,15,TRBV9,-,CASSMRTGGGETQYF,TGTGCCAGCAGCATGCGGACAGGGGGCGGGGAGACCCAGTACTTC
TRBJ2-7,-,14,TRBV18,-,CASSPGRGPYEQYF,TGTGCCAGCTCACCGGGCAGGGGCCCCTACGAGCAGTACTTC